The 25 T cell receptor beta chains below come from one sample, sequenced in a study of T cells in Graves' hyperthyroidism and ophthalmopathy (dated by TCRdb to about 2019). Library prep was done by multiplex PCR. For sequencing, an Illumina HiSeq 2000 was employed. TCR beta CDR3 regions were amplified from RNA transcripts. The TCR CDR3 was subjected to a first round of RT-PCR using the HTBI primer set and the Qiagen OneStep RT-PCR kit. The public sequencing data were trimmed at Q25 with fastp and processed into clonotypes with MiXCR by TCRdb, which kept only in-frame beta chains. Here each entry gathers all rows of one CDR3 protein and keeps the most common genes and DNA. Here the sample has a few hundred thousand distinct CDR3 sequences; about 43% occur a single time. The top ten constitute roughly 8.2% of the sample. Sequences were obtained from peripheral blood or thyroid tissue (not recorded which). These receptors came from a woman under 30 with Graves' hyperthyroidism.

The chain links TRBV12-3 or TRBV12-4 to TRBJ1-1; D remains ambiguous. The V end was cut by 3 bases, the J end by 10 bases, with 12 bases between. CDR3 size: 12 residues. Here the CDR3 reads CASSFTGDGAFF. The CDR3 DNA follows: TGTGCCAGCAGTTTCACCGGGGATGGAGCTTTCTTT.

This rearrangement joins TRBV29-1 to TRBJ2-7, with D possibly TRBD2 on 6 matching bases. Trimming took off 8 bases at V and 2 bases at J, with 16 bases between the two ends. Germline-derived CDR1 and CDR2 are SQVTM and ANQGSEA. The CDR3 contains 13 residues. The CDR3 spells CSLVWAGTYEQYF. The CDR3 DNA reads TGCAGCTTAGTATGGGCGGGGACCTACGAGCAGTACTTC.

The table lists this clonotype with a few counts. The chain couples TRBV29-1 to TRBJ2-1; D may correspond to TRBD1 or TRBD2 (5 bases each). V shed 3 bases and J shed 4 bases, with 7 bases lying between them. The CDR3 length is 12 residues. CDR1 is SQVTM and CDR2 is ANQGSEA in the germline V gene. In nucleotides, the CDR3 is TGCAGCGTTGAGGGGGAGTACAATGAGCAGTTCTTC. As protein: CSVEGEYNEQFF.

As regards this clonotype: The DNA is left out, because the CDR3 cannot be placed on it with certainty; the CDR3 is given as TCRdb lists it. This chain uses TRBV7-9 with TRBJ1-5; TRBD1, as called in the table, went unchecked against the DNA. Germline values: CDR1 SEHNR, CDR2 FQNEAQ (reference sequence). The CDR3 is 23 residues long, counting both termini. The CDR3 reads CASSLAVEGYTFGSGTGDQPQHF.

Points on this clonotype: At one end the junction does not follow the germline gene, possibly because of a read error. The CDR3 here is CASSLQALDQPQHF. The CDR3 bases are TGTGCCAGCAGCTTACAGGCCCTAGATCAGCCCCAACATTTT. The J gene is TRBJ1-5, the V gene TRBV7-2; the D is unclear. Germline loops: CDR1 SGHTA, CDR2 FQGNSA. This CDR3 contains 14 residues.

The sample holds a few counts of this clonotype. J is TRBJ2-1 and V is TRBV7-7, with TRBD1 as a possible D gene (6 bases). Trimming took off 5 bases at V and 2 bases at J, with 13 bases between the two ends. In germline, CDR1 is SSHAT, CDR2 FNYEAQ (reference sequence). The CDR3 consists of 15 residues. In nucleotides, the CDR3 is TGTGCCAGCAGCAACGGGGACAACACCTACAATGAGCAGTTCTTC. It codes for CASSNGDNTYNEQFF.

In its sample, this clonotype was seen many times. V is TRBV5-6 and J is TRBJ2-6, with 7 bases identical to TRBD1. The V gene's germline CDR1 is SGHDT and CDR2 YYEEEE. The junction had 6 bases not matched to a gene; V was cut back by 5 bases and J by 1 base. This CDR3 is built from 16 residues. CDR3 amino acids: CASSQTGWSGANVLTF. The CDR3 bases are TGTGCCAGCAGTCAGACAGGGTGGTCTGGGGCCAACGTCCTGACTTTC.

This clonotype was detected ten times or more. This sequence joins TRBV25-1 and TRBJ2-1, with unresolved D. The ends were cut back, 5 bases at V and 0 bases at J, with 5 bases in the middle. Germline assignment: CDR1 MGHDK and CDR2 SYGVNS. CDR3 length: 13 amino acids. CDR3 sequence: CASSQASYNEQFF. The CDR3 DNA is TGTGCCAGCAGTCAGGCCTCCTACAATGAGCAGTTCTTC.

This clonotype was observed many times. This chain uses TRBV10-3 with TRBJ2-7; 8 bases are shared with TRBD2. Germline V gene sequence: CDR1 ENHRY, CDR2 SYGVKD. V lost 8 bases and J lost 2; bases outside the gene matches: 11. This CDR3 is 15 amino acids long. DNA of the CDR3: TGTGCCATCTCAGAGCGGATTAGCGGGACCTACGAGCAGTACTTC. Encoded protein: CAISERISGTYEQYF.

The chain carries TRBV7-2 and TRBJ1-2, with D unclear. This CDR3 contains 12 residues. V lost 3 bases and J 8 bases, leaving 10 bases between the germline ends. Looked up from germline, CDR1 is SGHTA and CDR2 is FQGNSA. The DNA of the CDR3 is TGTGCCAGCAGCTTTCCCCAGCGGGGCTACACCTTC. It encodes CASSFPQRGYTF. Full variable domain (missing parts from reference TRBV7-2 and TRBJ1-2): GAGVSQSPSNKVTEKGKDVELRCDPISGHTALYWYRQSLGQGLEFLIYFQGNSAPDKSGLPSDRFSAERTGGSVSTLTIQRTQQEDSAVYLCASSFPQRGYTFGSGTRLTVV.

The V gene is TRBV20-1, the J gene TRBJ2-7, with 7 nucleotides matching TRBD2. Trimming removed 6 bases from V and 7 bases from J; junction bases left unmatched: 12. Germline-derived CDR1 and CDR2 are DFQATT and SNEGSKA (reference sequence). The CDR3 runs 13 residues. CDR3 amino acids: CSAREGPDNEQYF. The CDR3 DNA sequence: TGCAGTGCGAGGGAGGGGCCCGACAATGAGCAGTACTTC.

This clonotype was recorded at least ten times. The chain carries TRBV4-1 and TRBJ2-7, with D uncertain. Trimming took 0 bases from V and 0 from J, leaving 9 bases between them. Looked up from germline, CDR1 is MGHRA and CDR2 is YSYEKL. The CDR3 sequence is 15 residues long. CDR3 nucleotide sequence: TGCGCCAGCAGCCAAGAAGGGCGGTTCTCCTACGAGCAGTACTTC. Translating it yields CASSQEGRFSYEQYF.

The chain couples TRBV29-1 to TRBJ1-2, with 7 bases that match TRBD1. J gave up 6 bases and V 1 base, and 8 bases lay outside the gene matches. The CDR3 spans 14 residues. Germline CDR1 reads SQVTM; CDR2 reads ANQGSEA. CDR3: CSVEANRGDHGYTF. The CDR3 DNA reads TGCAGCGTTGAAGCCAACAGGGGAGACCATGGCTACACCTTC.

This clonotype was seen repeatedly, ten times or more. J is TRBJ1-2 and V is TRBV7-3; D is uncertain. Germline CDR1 is SGHTA and CDR2 is FQGTGA. The CDR3 covers 15 residues. V was trimmed by 6 bases and J by 3 bases, leaving 17 bases between them. The CDR3 coding sequence is TGTGCCAGCAGTTTGTCGGGAGGGTCGGACTATGGCTACACCTTC. Amino acid sequence: CASSLSGGSDYGYTF.

The table lists this clonotype with many counts. The chain couples TRBV29-1 to TRBJ1-2, with D unresolved. CDR3 size: 13 residues. Germline assignment: CDR1 SQVTM and CDR2 ANQGSEA. Trimming took 0 bases from V and 5 from J, leaving 10 bases between them. The CDR3 is CSVEDRYTYGYTF. The CDR3, as DNA: TGCAGCGTTGAAGATCGTTACACTTATGGCTACACCTTC.

This clonotype showed up just a few times. V gene TRBV2 combines with J gene TRBJ2-3; D is uncertain. V lost 8 bases to trimming and J lost 2 bases, with 8 bases between them. Germline V gives CDR1 SNHLY, CDR2 FYNNEI. CDR3 length: 12 amino acids. DNA of the CDR3: TGTGCCAGCTTGGGTAACACAGATACGCAGTATTTT. Protein sequence: CASLGNTDTQYF.

The table lists this clonotype with many counts. The chain couples TRBV5-1 to TRBJ2-5; 7 bases are a match to TRBD2. CDR3 length: 17 amino acids. Germline V lookup: CDR1 SGHRS, CDR2 YFSETQ. J was trimmed by 3 bases and V by 0 bases; bases with no gene match: 11. DNA of the CDR3: TGCGCCAGCAGCTTGGGATGGGGCGGGAGAGAGAAAGAGACCCAGTACTTC. Its translation is CASSLGWGGREKETQYF.

The V and J genes are TRBV20-1 and TRBJ2-7, with a tentative D call TRBD1 (6 bases). The V and J ends lost 5 bases and 3 bases respectively, with 11 bases between them. CDR3 size: 12 residues. Germline CDR1 reads DFQATT; CDR2 reads SNEGSKA (reference sequence). The CDR3 spells CSAFRDNYEQYF. As DNA, the CDR3 is TGCAGTGCTTTCCGGGACAACTACGAGCAGTACTTC.

The V gene is TRBV5-1, the J gene TRBJ1-3, with TRBD1 matching 8 bases. With V trimmed by 4 bases and J by 2 bases, 11 bases remained unmatched. Germline V lookup: CDR1 SGHRS, CDR2 YFSETQ. This CDR3 is built from 17 residues. The CDR3 coding sequence is TGCGCCAGCAGCACGGGACAGGTCACGAACACTGGAAACACCATATATTTT. Translation gives CASSTGQVTNTGNTIYF.

This clonotype was picked up many times. The rearrangement joins TRBV2 to TRBJ2-6; TRBD2 agrees at 9 bases. The length of the CDR3 is 17 residues. Germline V lookup: CDR1 SNHLY, CDR2 FYNNEI. V was clipped by 3 bases and J by 2 bases; unmatched bases: 5. CDR3 sequence (DNA): TGTGCCAGCAGTGATGGTAGCGGGAGAACTGGGGCCAACGTCCTGACTTTC. Protein product: CASSDGSGRTGANVLTF. The entire variable domain, with the rest obtained from reference TRBV2 and TRBJ2-6, is as follows: EPEVTQTPSHQVTQMGQEVILRCVPISNHLYFYWYRQILGQKVEFLVSFYNNEISEKSEIFDDQFSVERPDGSNFTLKIRSTKLEDSAMYFCASSDGSGRTGANVLTFGAGSRLTVL.

The CDR3, as DNA: TGTGCCAGCAGGACAGGCCTGGGCAGTCAGCCCCAGTATTTT. This translates into CASRTGLGSQPQYF. The chain uses TRBV2 and TRBJ1-5; possibly TRBD1 for D (6 bases). Matching the DNA end better, TRBJ2-3 makes the J call doubtful. Germline CDR1 reads SNHLY; CDR2 reads FYNNEI. The CDR3 has 14 residues.

This clonotype came up once. A clone one base away is much larger, so this may be a read error. The chain couples TRBV7-9 to TRBJ2-5, with 9 bases that match TRBD1. CDR3 length: 15 residues. Germline loops: CDR1 SEHNR, CDR2 FQNEAQ (reference sequence). CDR3 residues: CAGSFGQGKGETQYF. As DNA, the CDR3 is TGTGCCGGCAGCTTCGGACAGGGGAAGGGAGAGACCCAGTACTTC.

The chain uses TRBV11-2 and TRBJ2-1; D gene unclear. Trimming removed 1 base at V and 7 bases at J, with 5 bases between. The CDR3 contains 12 residues. Germline lookup yields CDR1 SGHAT and CDR2 FQNNGV. The CDR3 is CASSLGLNEQFF. DNA for the CDR3: TGTGCCAGCAGCTTAGGGCTAAATGAGCAGTTCTTC.

Points on this clonotype: Possible read error: a much larger clone is one base away. Since no conserved phenylalanine or tryptophan closes the CDR3, a read error is the likely cause. The chain combines TRBV4-1 with TRBJ1-1; possibly TRBD1 for D (5 bases). CDR1 and CDR2 from the germline V gene are MGHRA and YSYEKL. Between the trimmed V and J ends, which lost 7 bases and 2 bases, there was a span of 14 bases. This CDR3 has 14 amino acids. CDR3 loop: CASMGRGENTEAFL. DNA of the CDR3: TGCGCCAGCATGGGGCGGGGAGAAAACACTGAAGCTTTCCTT.

This clonotype was found once. A much larger clonotype is one base distant, so this may be a read error. V gene TRBV12-5 combines with J gene TRBJ2-7; TRBD1 matches 9 bases. The CDR3 contains 14 residues. The V gene's germline CDR1 is LGHNT and CDR2 FRNRAP. In DNA, the CDR3 is TGTGCTAGTGGTCCTGGGACAGGGTTCTACGGGCAGTACTTC. It yields the protein CASGPGTGFYGQYF. Based on the CDR3 plus reference TRBV12-5 and TRBJ2-7, the full variable domain is DARVTQTPRHKVTEMGQEVTMRCQPILGHNTVFWYRQTMMQGLELLAYFRNRAPLDDSGMPKDRFSAEMPDATLATLKIQPSEPRDSAVYFCASGPGTGFYGQYFGPGTRLTVT.